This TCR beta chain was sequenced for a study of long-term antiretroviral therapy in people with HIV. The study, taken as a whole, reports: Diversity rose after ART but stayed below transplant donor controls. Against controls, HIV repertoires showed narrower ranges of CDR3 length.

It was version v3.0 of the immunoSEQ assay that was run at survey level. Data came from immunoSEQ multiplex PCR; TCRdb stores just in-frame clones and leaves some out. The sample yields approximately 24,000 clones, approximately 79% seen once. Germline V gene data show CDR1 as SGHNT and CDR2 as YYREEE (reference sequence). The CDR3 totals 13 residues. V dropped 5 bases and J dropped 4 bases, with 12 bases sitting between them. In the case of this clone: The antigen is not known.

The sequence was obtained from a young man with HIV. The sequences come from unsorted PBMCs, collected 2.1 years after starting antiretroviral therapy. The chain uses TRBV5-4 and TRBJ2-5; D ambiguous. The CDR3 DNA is TGTGCCAGCAGTCGGACCCCAGGAGAGACCCAGTACTTC. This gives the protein CASSRTPGETQYF.